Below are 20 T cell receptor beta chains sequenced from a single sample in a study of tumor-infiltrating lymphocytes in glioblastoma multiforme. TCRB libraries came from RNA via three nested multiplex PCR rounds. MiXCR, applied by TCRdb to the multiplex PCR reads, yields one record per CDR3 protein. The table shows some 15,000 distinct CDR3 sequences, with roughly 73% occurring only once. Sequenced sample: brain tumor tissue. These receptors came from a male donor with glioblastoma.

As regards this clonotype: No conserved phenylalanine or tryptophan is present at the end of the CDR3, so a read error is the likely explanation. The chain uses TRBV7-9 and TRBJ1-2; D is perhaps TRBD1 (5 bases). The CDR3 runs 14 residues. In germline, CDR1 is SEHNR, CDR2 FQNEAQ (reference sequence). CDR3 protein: CPSSLSQGNYGYTS. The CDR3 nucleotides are TGTCCCAGCAGCTTATCCCAGGGAAACTATGGCTACACCTCC.

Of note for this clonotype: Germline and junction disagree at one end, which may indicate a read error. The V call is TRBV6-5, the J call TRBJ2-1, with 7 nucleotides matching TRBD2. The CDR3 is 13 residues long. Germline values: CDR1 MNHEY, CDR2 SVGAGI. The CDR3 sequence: CASSYSGGDERSF. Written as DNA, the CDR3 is TGTGCAAGCAGTTACTCTGGGGGGGATGAGCGGTCCTTC.

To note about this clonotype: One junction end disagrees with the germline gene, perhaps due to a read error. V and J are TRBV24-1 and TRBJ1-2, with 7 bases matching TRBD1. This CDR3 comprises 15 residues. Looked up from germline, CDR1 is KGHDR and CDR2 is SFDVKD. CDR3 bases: TGTGCCACCAGTGACGCAGGGGGGGCGGACTATGGCCACACCTTC. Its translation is CATSDAGGADYGHTF.

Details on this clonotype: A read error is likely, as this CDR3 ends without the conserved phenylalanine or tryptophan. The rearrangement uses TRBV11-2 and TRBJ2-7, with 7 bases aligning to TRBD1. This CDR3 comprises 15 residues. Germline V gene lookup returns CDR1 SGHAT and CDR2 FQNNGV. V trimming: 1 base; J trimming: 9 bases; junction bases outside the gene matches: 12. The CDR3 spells CASSLGQGTVRGQYL. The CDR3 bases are TGTGCCAGCAGCTTAGGACAGGGAACCGTCCGCGGGCAGTACTTA.

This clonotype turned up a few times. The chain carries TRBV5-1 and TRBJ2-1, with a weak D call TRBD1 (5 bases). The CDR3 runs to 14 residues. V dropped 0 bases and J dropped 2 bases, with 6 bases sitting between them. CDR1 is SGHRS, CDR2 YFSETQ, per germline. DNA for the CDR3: TGCGCCAGCAGCTTGGGGGGCGCCTACAATGAGCAGTTCTTC. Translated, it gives CASSLGGAYNEQFF.

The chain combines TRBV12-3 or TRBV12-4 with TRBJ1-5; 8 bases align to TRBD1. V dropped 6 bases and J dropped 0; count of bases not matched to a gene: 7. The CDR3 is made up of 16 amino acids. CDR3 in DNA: TGTGCCAGCAGCTGGGACAGGTTTAATAGCAATCAGCCCCAGCATTTT. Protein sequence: CASSWDRFNSNQPQHF.

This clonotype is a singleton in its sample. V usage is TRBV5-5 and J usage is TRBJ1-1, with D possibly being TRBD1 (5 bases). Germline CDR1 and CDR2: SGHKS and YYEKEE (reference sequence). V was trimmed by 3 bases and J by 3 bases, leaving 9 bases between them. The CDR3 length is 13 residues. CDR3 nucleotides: TGTGCCAGCAGCTGGCGGGGACACACTGAAGCTTTCTTT. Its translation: CASSWRGHTEAFF.

CDR3 loop: CASSYLAEQHNEQFF. CDR3 nucleotide sequence: TGTGCCAGCAGTTACTTAGCGGAACAGCACAATGAGCAGTTCTTC. This chain connects TRBV6-2 or TRBV6-3 to TRBJ2-1; maybe TRBD2 (6 bases). The CDR3 covers 15 residues. V lost 1 base and J lost 5, with 12 bases in between. Germline CDR1 MNHEY, CDR2 SVGEGT.

CDR3 in amino acids: CSARDAAVGQPQHF. The CDR3 DNA is TGCAGTGCTAGAGATGCAGCGGTGGGTCAGCCCCAGCATTTT. V is TRBV20-1 and J is TRBJ1-5, with D unclear. The V and J ends lost 0 bases and 6 bases respectively, with 12 bases between them. This CDR3 has 14 residues. CDR1 is DFQATT, CDR2 SNEGSKA, per germline (reference sequence).

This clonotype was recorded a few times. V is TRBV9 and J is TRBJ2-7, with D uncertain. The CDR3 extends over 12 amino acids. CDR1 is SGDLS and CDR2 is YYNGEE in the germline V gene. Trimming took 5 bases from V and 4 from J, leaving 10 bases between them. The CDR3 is CASSNPGYEQYF. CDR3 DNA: TGTGCCAGCAGTAACCCCGGGTACGAGCAGTACTTC.

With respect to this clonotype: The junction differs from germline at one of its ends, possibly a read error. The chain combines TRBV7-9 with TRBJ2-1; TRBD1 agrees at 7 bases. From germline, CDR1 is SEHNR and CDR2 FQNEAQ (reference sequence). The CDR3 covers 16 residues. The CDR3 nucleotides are TGTGCCAGCAGCCCTACAGGGGAAGGGACCTACTATGAGCAGTTCTTC. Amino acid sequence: CASSPTGEGTYYEQFF.

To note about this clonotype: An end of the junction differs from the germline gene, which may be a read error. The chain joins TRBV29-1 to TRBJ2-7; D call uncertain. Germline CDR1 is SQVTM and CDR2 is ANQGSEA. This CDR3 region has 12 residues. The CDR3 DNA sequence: TGCAGCGCCGGTGGTAACTCCTACGAGCGGTACTTC. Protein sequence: CSAGGNSYERYF.

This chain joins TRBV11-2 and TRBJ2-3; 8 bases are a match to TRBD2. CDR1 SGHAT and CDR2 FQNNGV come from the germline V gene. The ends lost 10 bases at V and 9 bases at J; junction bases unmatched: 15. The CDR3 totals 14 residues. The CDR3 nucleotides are TGTGCCATTAGTACTCTAGCGGGTGAAGACACGCAGTATTTT. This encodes CAISTLAGEDTQYF.

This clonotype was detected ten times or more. The CDR3 sequence is CATGPGDSHQETQYF. Written as DNA, the CDR3 is TGTGCCACCGGGCCGGGGGACAGTCACCAAGAGACCCAGTACTTC. The chain couples TRBV19 to TRBJ2-5, with D possibly TRBD1 on 7 matching bases. There are 15 residues in the CDR3. Germline V lookup: CDR1 LNHDA, CDR2 SQIVND (reference sequence). The germline V and J ends were trimmed by 10 bases and 0 bases, with 18 bases remaining between them.

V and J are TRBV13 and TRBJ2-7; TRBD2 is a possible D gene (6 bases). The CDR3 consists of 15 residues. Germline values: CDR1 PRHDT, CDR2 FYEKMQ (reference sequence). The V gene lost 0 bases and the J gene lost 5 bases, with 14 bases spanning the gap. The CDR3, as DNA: TGTGCCAGCAGCTTAGGTCTCGGGAGTATAGACGAGCAGTACTTC. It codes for CASSLGLGSIDEQYF.

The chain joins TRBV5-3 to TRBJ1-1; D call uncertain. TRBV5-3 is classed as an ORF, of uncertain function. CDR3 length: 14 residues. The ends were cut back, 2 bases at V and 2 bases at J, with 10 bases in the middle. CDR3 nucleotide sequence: TGTGCCAGAAGCTTCCCCCCTGAAAACACTGAAGCTTTCTTT. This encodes CARSFPPENTEAFF.

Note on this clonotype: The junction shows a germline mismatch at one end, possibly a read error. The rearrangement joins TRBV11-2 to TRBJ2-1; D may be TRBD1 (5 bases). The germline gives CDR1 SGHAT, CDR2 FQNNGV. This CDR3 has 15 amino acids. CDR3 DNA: TGTGCCAAAAGCTTAGCCCCCCTCAGGGTCAATAAGCAGTTCTTC. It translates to CAKSLAPLRVNKQFF.

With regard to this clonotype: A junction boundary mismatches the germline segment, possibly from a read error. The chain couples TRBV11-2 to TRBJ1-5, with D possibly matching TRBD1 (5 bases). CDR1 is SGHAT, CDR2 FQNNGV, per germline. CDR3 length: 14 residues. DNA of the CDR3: TGTGCCAGCAGTATGGGGGGAGGTACCCGGCCCCGGCATTTT. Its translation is CASSMGGGTRPRHF.

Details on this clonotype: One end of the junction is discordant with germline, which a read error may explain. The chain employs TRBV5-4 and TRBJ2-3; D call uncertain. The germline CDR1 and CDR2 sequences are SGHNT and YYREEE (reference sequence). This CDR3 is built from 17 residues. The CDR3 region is CASSLSVRDTGTDKQYF. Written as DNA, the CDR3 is TGTGCCAGCAGCCTTTCGGTAAGGGATACGGGCACAGATAAGCAGTATTTT.

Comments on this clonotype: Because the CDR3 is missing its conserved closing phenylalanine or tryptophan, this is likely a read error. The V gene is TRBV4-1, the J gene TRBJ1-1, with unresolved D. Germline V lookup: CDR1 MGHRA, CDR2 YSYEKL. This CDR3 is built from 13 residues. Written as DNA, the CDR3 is TGCACCAGAAGCCAAGAGATTTCGACTGAAGCTTTCCTT. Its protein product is CTRSQEISTEAFL.